Listed below are T cell receptor beta chains from one sample, sequenced in a study of lymphopenia after photon versus proton radiotherapy. Assay: immunoSEQ multiplex PCR; the TCRdb copy retains only in-frame clones and omits some. Of 160,000 or so clones in the sample, about 85% were seen once. Sequencing used peripheral blood, obtained from a patient treated with photon-based radiotherapy. The receptors here all came from a man aged 45-65 years with gastric cancer. Both conserved end residues are part of each CDR3. Each record gives: J gene, clone size, D gene, V gene, CDR3 protein, CDR3 DNA. The D gene is left open where the match is weak. Some rows mark clone size as missing; the rest say once, few, many or name a class of expanded clone.

TRBJ1-2 | NA | TRBD1 | TRBV27 | CASSPWTGQYGYTF | TGTGCCAGCAGTCCCTGGACAGGGCAGTATGGCTACACCTTC
TRBJ2-2 | NA | TRBD2 | TRBV7-9 | CASRPLSGKDTGELFF | TGTGCCAGCAGGCCACTTAGCGGGAAAGACACCGGGGAGCTGTTTTTT
TRBJ2-7 | NA | NA | TRBV2 | CASIGGISYEQYF | TGTGCCAGCATAGGCGGGATCTCCTACGAGCAGTACTTC
TRBJ1-2 | few | NA | TRBV7-9 | CASSSIQPGMRGYTF | TGTGCCAGCAGCTCGATACAGCCGGGCATGCGGGGCTACACCTTC
TRBJ2-7 | NA | NA | TRBV7-2 | CASKDLSNSYEQYF | TGTGCCAGCAAAGACCTCTCCAACTCCTACGAGCAGTACTTC
TRBJ2-1 | once | TRBD2 | TRBV7-9 | CASSASGTREQFF | TGTGCCAGCAGCGCTTCCGGGACTAGGGAGCAGTTCTTC
TRBJ1-2 | few | NA | TRBV6-1 | CASSEEWIFYGYTF | TGTGCCAGCAGTGAAGAATGGATATTCTATGGCTACACCTTC
TRBJ2-7 | once | NA | TRBV7-9 | CASGWGGFEQYF | TGTGCCAGCGGGTGGGGGGGCTTCGAGCAGTACTTC
TRBJ1-2 | NA | TRBD1 | TRBV10-3 | CAISESDRGTNGYTF | TGTGCCATCAGTGAGTCGGACAGGGGGACCAATGGCTACACCTTC
TRBJ1-5 | NA | NA | TRBV5-5 | CASSSHWERGGQPQHF | TGTGCCAGCAGCTCCCATTGGGAGAGGGGAGGGCAGCCCCAGCATTTT
TRBJ1-5 | NA | NA | TRBV27 | CASRLTGTNQPQHF | TGTGCCAGCAGATTGACGGGTACCAATCAGCCCCAGCATTTT
TRBJ1-1 | once | NA | TRBV27 | CASSSMQGSANTEAFF | TGTGCCAGCAGTTCTATGCAGGGATCAGCGAACACTGAAGCTTTCTTT
TRBJ2-7 | NA | NA | TRBV5-4 | CASSTGRGMSSYEQYF | TGTGCCAGCAGCACCGGTCGAGGGATGTCCTCCTACGAGCAGTACTTC
TRBJ2-5 | NA | NA | TRBV5-1 | CASSLGATTEETQYF | TGCGCCAGCAGCTTGGGGGCCACCACGGAAGAGACCCAGTACTTC
TRBJ2-1 | few | NA | TRBV29-1 | CSVRLGGGGEQFF | TGCAGCGTTAGACTAGGGGGAGGGGGTGAGCAGTTCTTC
TRBJ2-2 | NA | TRBD2 | TRBV9 | CASSVEREYTGELFF | TGTGCCAGCAGCGTCGAGCGGGAATACACCGGGGAGCTGTTTTTT
TRBJ2-4 | once | NA | TRBV28 | CASRSPTSKNIQYF | TGTGCCAGCAGGAGCCCTACGTCCAAAAACATTCAGTACTTC
TRBJ1-2 | NA | NA | TRBV28 | CASSPQKRGYTF | TGTGCCAGCAGTCCGCAGAAGAGGGGCTACACCTTC
TRBJ1-2 | NA | NA | TRBV10-3 | CATSGWTNYGYTF | TGTGCCACCTCAGGGTGGACTAACTATGGCTACACCTTC
TRBJ1-2 | NA | NA | TRBV5-1 | CASRKEGRSLNYGYTF | TGCGCCAGCAGGAAGGAGGGACGGAGCTTAAACTATGGCTACACCTTC
TRBJ1-2 | once | NA | TRBV4-2 | CASSQEGVDGYTF | TGTGCCAGCAGCCAAGAAGGGGTGGACGGCTACACCTTC
TRBJ1-1 | NA | NA | TRBV28 | CASRSLGSLNTEAFF | TGTGCCAGCAGATCTCTGGGGTCCCTGAACACTGAAGCTTTCTTT
TRBJ1-5 | NA | NA | TRBV2 | CASRPEGSDNQPQHF | TGTGCCAGCAGGCCCGAGGGGTCCGACAATCAGCCCCAGCATTTT
TRBJ1-2 | NA | NA | TRBV27 | CASSLGTSGFGYTF | TGTGCCAGCAGCTTAGGGACATCTGGTTTCGGCTACACCTTC
TRBJ2-6 | once | NA | TRBV27 | CASSLEGGANVLTF | TGTGCCAGCAGTTTAGAAGGTGGGGCCAACGTCCTGACTTTC
TRBJ1-5 | NA | TRBD1 | TRBV28 | CASSLRDSSNQPQHF | TGTGCCAGCAGTTTAAGGGACAGCAGCAATCAGCCCCAGCATTTT